The rows below give T cell receptor beta chains drawn from one sample of a study of blood T cell repertoires in COVID-19. The data were produced by immunoSEQ multiplex PCR, yet TCRdb's version contains in-frame clones alone and is incomplete. The table includes approximately 330,000 clones, nearly 90% detected once. The sequenced material came from peripheral blood. These receptors came from a woman aged 40 to 50 with COVID-19, enrolled during active disease. CDR3s include the opening cysteine and the closing phenylalanine or tryptophan. Each record gives: clone size, J gene, D gene, V gene, CDR3 DNA, CDR3 protein. The D gene is left open where the match is weak. Expanded clones are given a class, and other clones once, few, many or no size at all.

clone_size: once
j_call: TRBJ1-4
d_call: .
v_call: TRBV19
cdr3_nt: TGTGCCAGTAGTATTTGGGGATTTAGGACTCCTGCAACTAATGAAAAACTGTTTTTT
cdr3_aa: CASSIWGFRTPATNEKLFF

clone_size: .
j_call: TRBJ2-3
d_call: TRBD2
v_call: TRBV5-1
cdr3_nt: TGCGCCAGCAGCTCGGGACTAGCGGGAGGCCTTCGGGGAGATACGCAGTATTTT
cdr3_aa: CASSSGLAGGLRGDTQYF

clone_size: .
j_call: TRBJ1-1
d_call: TRBD1
v_call: TRBV30
cdr3_nt: TGTGCCTGGAGGGCAGGGGGCCGCAGGAACACTGAAGCTTTCTTT
cdr3_aa: CAWRAGGRRNTEAFF

clone_size: .
j_call: TRBJ1-1
d_call: TRBD1
v_call: TRBV9
cdr3_nt: TGTGCCAGCAGCGTAGGCGGGACAGCCAACACTGAAGCTTTCTTT
cdr3_aa: CASSVGGTANTEAFF

clone_size: .
j_call: TRBJ2-7
d_call: .
v_call: TRBV29-1
cdr3_nt: TGCAGCGTTGAAACAGCCACCTACGAGCAGTACTTC
cdr3_aa: CSVETATYEQYF

clone_size: .
j_call: TRBJ1-5
d_call: .
v_call: TRBV6-2/TRBV6-3
cdr3_nt: TGTGCCAGCAGTCCCGCCGGGGGGCTTAGCAATCAGCCCCAGCATTTT
cdr3_aa: CASSPAGGLSNQPQHF

clone_size: few
j_call: TRBJ2-7
d_call: .
v_call: TRBV27
cdr3_nt: TGTGCCAGCAGTTCGCCCGACGAGCGCTCCTACGAGCAGTACTTC
cdr3_aa: CASSSPDERSYEQYF

clone_size: .
j_call: TRBJ1-1
d_call: TRBD1
v_call: TRBV28
cdr3_nt: TGTGCCAGCGGGGACAGACAGAACACTGAAGCTTTCTTT
cdr3_aa: CASGDRQNTEAFF

clone_size: .
j_call: TRBJ2-3
d_call: TRBD1
v_call: TRBV7-2
cdr3_nt: TGTGCCAGCAGCTTAATGGGACAGAGCACAGATACGCAGTATTTT
cdr3_aa: CASSLMGQSTDTQYF

clone_size: .
j_call: TRBJ2-1
d_call: .
v_call: TRBV20-1
cdr3_nt: TGCAGTGCCACAGGCCCCCAGGGGCAGTTCTTC
cdr3_aa: CSATGPQGQFF

clone_size: few
j_call: TRBJ1-6
d_call: .
v_call: TRBV5-1
cdr3_nt: TGCGCCAGCAGCTTGGGGGCGGAGGATAATTCACCCCTCCACTTT
cdr3_aa: CASSLGAEDNSPLHF

clone_size: .
j_call: TRBJ1-2
d_call: .
v_call: TRBV7-3
cdr3_nt: TGTGCCAGCAGCATAGACGCGTCAGGCGGCTACACCTTC
cdr3_aa: CASSIDASGGYTF

clone_size: .
j_call: TRBJ2-7
d_call: TRBD2
v_call: TRBV2
cdr3_nt: TGTGCCAGCAGTGACACGGGACTAGCGGGAGCTTACGAGCAGTACTTC
cdr3_aa: CASSDTGLAGAYEQYF

clone_size: .
j_call: TRBJ1-5
d_call: .
v_call: TRBV7-2
cdr3_nt: TGTGCCAGCAGCCTGCAGGGCAATCAGCCCCAGCATTTT
cdr3_aa: CASSLQGNQPQHF

clone_size: .
j_call: TRBJ2-1
d_call: TRBD2
v_call: TRBV3-1/TRBV3-2
cdr3_nt: TGTGCCAGCAGCCAAGCGATGGGACTAGCGGGAGTGTGGTATGAGCAGTTCTTC
cdr3_aa: CASSQAMGLAGVWYEQFF

clone_size: .
j_call: TRBJ1-1
d_call: .
v_call: TRBV28
cdr3_nt: TGTGCCAGCAGTTTAATGGCGCGGAGGGGAGCTTTCTTT
cdr3_aa: CASSLMARRGAFF

clone_size: once
j_call: TRBJ1-1
d_call: .
v_call: TRBV15
cdr3_nt: TGTGCCACCAGCAGCCCCGCCAGGGGGAACACTGAAGCTTTCTTT
cdr3_aa: CATSSPARGNTEAFF

clone_size: .
j_call: TRBJ2-7
d_call: TRBD1
v_call: TRBV6-5
cdr3_nt: TGTGCCAGCAGTCATCAACAGGGGGGAGCCTACGAGCAGTACTTC
cdr3_aa: CASSHQQGGAYEQYF

clone_size: .
j_call: TRBJ1-3
d_call: .
v_call: TRBV6-6
cdr3_nt: TGTGCCAGCAGTTACTCCTCGGGACACGGAAACACCATATATTTT
cdr3_aa: CASSYSSGHGNTIYF

clone_size: .
j_call: TRBJ1-5
d_call: .
v_call: TRBV27
cdr3_nt: TGTGCCAGCAGTCCGGGGGGCGGTTATCAGCCCCAGCATTTT
cdr3_aa: CASSPGGGYQPQHF

clone_size: .
j_call: TRBJ2-2
d_call: .
v_call: TRBV7-2
cdr3_nt: TGTGCCAGCAGCTGGAGACAGGCGAACACCGGGGAGCTGTTTTTT
cdr3_aa: CASSWRQANTGELFF

clone_size: .
j_call: TRBJ2-2
d_call: .
v_call: TRBV7-2
cdr3_nt: TGTGCCAGCAGCTTAGCGGGAGCCTTCACCGGGGAGCTGTTTTTT
cdr3_aa: CASSLAGAFTGELFF

clone_size: once
j_call: TRBJ1-3
d_call: .
v_call: TRBV9
cdr3_nt: TGTGCCAGCAGCGTAGGGGCCCAGAGCTCTGGAAACACCATATATTTT
cdr3_aa: CASSVGAQSSGNTIYF

clone_size: once
j_call: TRBJ1-2
d_call: .
v_call: TRBV9
cdr3_nt: TGTGCCAGCAGCGTAGGCCAGTCCTATGGCTACACCTTC
cdr3_aa: CASSVGQSYGYTF

clone_size: .
j_call: TRBJ1-5
d_call: .
v_call: TRBV28
cdr3_nt: TGTGCCAGCAGTTTGGTGGTATCGGGGCCCCAGCATTTT
cdr3_aa: CASSLVVSGPQHF

clone_size: .
j_call: TRBJ2-4
d_call: TRBD2
v_call: TRBV19
cdr3_nt: TGTGCCAGTCTAGGACTAGCGGGAAACATTCAGTACTTC
cdr3_aa: CASLGLAGNIQYF

clone_size: .
j_call: TRBJ2-2
d_call: TRBD2
v_call: TRBV27
cdr3_nt: TGTGCCAGCGTTTCCAGCGGGAGGTCGAACACCGGGGAGCTGTTTTTT
cdr3_aa: CASVSSGRSNTGELFF

clone_size: .
j_call: TRBJ1-5
d_call: .
v_call: TRBV5-1
cdr3_nt: TGCGCCAGCAGCCCGACTGGGCAGGGAATTAATCAGCCCCAGCATTTT
cdr3_aa: CASSPTGQGINQPQHF

clone_size: .
j_call: TRBJ1-2
d_call: TRBD1
v_call: TRBV5-4
cdr3_nt: TGTGCCAGCAGCTTCGACAGGGATTATGGCTACACCTTC
cdr3_aa: CASSFDRDYGYTF

clone_size: .
j_call: TRBJ2-7
d_call: .
v_call: TRBV7-2
cdr3_nt: TGTGCCAGCTCCCTAAACCTTATACCCGATCACGAGCAGTACTTC
cdr3_aa: CASSLNLIPDHEQYF

clone_size: .
j_call: TRBJ2-2
d_call: .
v_call: TRBV5-1
cdr3_nt: TGCGCCAGCAGACAGGGAAGAGGGGAGCTGTTTTTT
cdr3_aa: CASRQGRGELFF

clone_size: .
j_call: TRBJ1-6
d_call: .
v_call: TRBV10-3
cdr3_nt: TGTGCCATCAGTGAATCGCTATCCTATAATTCACCCCTCCACTTT
cdr3_aa: CAISESLSYNSPLHF

clone_size: .
j_call: TRBJ1-2
d_call: TRBD1
v_call: TRBV7-3
cdr3_nt: TGTGCCAGCAGCTCATCACCGGGACAGGGAGTTGGCTACACCTTC
cdr3_aa: CASSSSPGQGVGYTF

clone_size: once
j_call: TRBJ1-2
d_call: .
v_call: TRBV9
cdr3_nt: TGTGCCAGCAGCCCACAGATTCTACAGGGCGGCTATGGCTACACCTTC
cdr3_aa: CASSPQILQGGYGYTF

clone_size: .
j_call: TRBJ2-7
d_call: TRBD1
v_call: TRBV28
cdr3_nt: TGTGCCAGCAGTATTCGACAGGGTATTTGGTACGAGCAGTACTTC
cdr3_aa: CASSIRQGIWYEQYF

clone_size: .
j_call: TRBJ1-4
d_call: .
v_call: TRBV15
cdr3_nt: TGTGCCACCAGCACAAGAACAGGCCATAATGAAAAACTGTTTTTT
cdr3_aa: CATSTRTGHNEKLFF

clone_size: .
j_call: TRBJ1-2
d_call: TRBD1
v_call: TRBV19
cdr3_nt: TGTGCCAGTAGACAAGGGGGGGACAGGACTATGCGGAGCTACACCTTC
cdr3_aa: CASRQGGDRTMRSYTF

clone_size: .
j_call: TRBJ2-7
d_call: TRBD1
v_call: TRBV14
cdr3_nt: TGTGCCAGCAGCCAAGGGACAGGGGAGGCCTACGAGCAGTACTTC
cdr3_aa: CASSQGTGEAYEQYF

clone_size: .
j_call: TRBJ2-5
d_call: TRBD2
v_call: TRBV11-2
cdr3_nt: TGTGCCAGCAGCCAGGGGACTAGCGGGAGGGCCCTCTGGACCCAGTACTTC
cdr3_aa: CASSQGTSGRALWTQYF

clone_size: .
j_call: TRBJ2-7
d_call: TRBD2
v_call: TRBV28
cdr3_nt: TGTGCCAGCAGTCCGGTAGGGGAACTAGCGGGGATAATTTACGAGCAGTACTTC
cdr3_aa: CASSPVGELAGIIYEQYF

clone_size: .
j_call: TRBJ1-1
d_call: .
v_call: TRBV5-5
cdr3_nt: TGTGCCAGCAGGATCTGGGGGGGAAACACTGAAGCTTTCTTT
cdr3_aa: CASRIWGGNTEAFF

clone_size: few
j_call: TRBJ2-7
d_call: .
v_call: TRBV6-5
cdr3_nt: TGTGCCAGCAGTCGAGACTTTAGCTCCTACGAGCAGTACTTC
cdr3_aa: CASSRDFSSYEQYF

clone_size: .
j_call: TRBJ1-5
d_call: TRBD1
v_call: TRBV6-5
cdr3_nt: TGTGCCAGCGGGACAGGTTTTCAGCCCCAGCATTTT
cdr3_aa: CASGTGFQPQHF

clone_size: .
j_call: TRBJ2-7
d_call: TRBD2
v_call: TRBV28
cdr3_nt: TGTGCCAGCAGTTGGGGAGGGGAGGGCTACGAGCAGTACTTC
cdr3_aa: CASSWGGEGYEQYF

clone_size: .
j_call: TRBJ1-5
d_call: .
v_call: TRBV25-1
cdr3_nt: TGTGCCAGCAGTGCCTTAACCGGAACAGGGCTTGGTCAGCCCCAGCATTTT
cdr3_aa: CASSALTGTGLGQPQHF

clone_size: .
j_call: TRBJ1-1
d_call: .
v_call: TRBV7-9
cdr3_nt: TGTGCCAGCAGCTTAGTGGGGGGGCTCACTGAAGCTTTCTTT
cdr3_aa: CASSLVGGLTEAFF

clone_size: .
j_call: TRBJ2-3
d_call: TRBD2
v_call: TRBV24-1
cdr3_nt: TGTGCCACCAGTGATCCAGGGAGGGCAGATACGCAGTATTTT
cdr3_aa: CATSDPGRADTQYF

clone_size: .
j_call: TRBJ2-1
d_call: TRBD1
v_call: TRBV7-3
cdr3_nt: TGTGCCAGCAGCTTAGCCTGGGACAGGGGGCACGGTGAGCAGTTCTTC
cdr3_aa: CASSLAWDRGHGEQFF

clone_size: few
j_call: TRBJ1-6
d_call: .
v_call: TRBV5-1
cdr3_nt: TGCGCCAGCAGCTTGGCGGGGAGCTCCTATAATTCACCCCTCCACTTT
cdr3_aa: CASSLAGSSYNSPLHF

clone_size: once
j_call: TRBJ1-5
d_call: .
v_call: TRBV3-1/TRBV3-2
cdr3_nt: TGTGCCAGCAGCCAAGAAAATAGCGGAAACCAGCATTTT
cdr3_aa: CASSQENSGNQHF

clone_size: once
j_call: TRBJ2-2
d_call: TRBD1
v_call: TRBV7-8
cdr3_nt: TGTGCCAGCAGCTTAGCCGTAAACAGGGGGCTCACCGGGGAGCTGTTTTTT
cdr3_aa: CASSLAVNRGLTGELFF

clone_size: .
j_call: TRBJ1-2
d_call: .
v_call: TRBV28
cdr3_nt: TGTGCCAGCAGTAATGGCTTCACTAACTATGGCTACACCTTC
cdr3_aa: CASSNGFTNYGYTF

clone_size: .
j_call: TRBJ1-3
d_call: .
v_call: TRBV12-1
cdr3_nt: TGTGCCAGCACCACCAGCCCAGGGAATGGAAACACCATATATTTT
cdr3_aa: CASTTSPGNGNTIYF

clone_size: .
j_call: TRBJ2-3
d_call: .
v_call: TRBV3-1/TRBV3-2
cdr3_nt: TGTGCCAGCAGCCAAGGCTCTAAGGGGGGGCCTGGGATAGATACGCAGTATTTT
cdr3_aa: CASSQGSKGGPGIDTQYF

clone_size: .
j_call: TRBJ2-5
d_call: .
v_call: TRBV12-5
cdr3_nt: TGTGCTAGTGGTTTGGTAGACCCTTTGGGGGGGACCCAGTACTTC
cdr3_aa: CASGLVDPLGGTQYF